This TCR beta chain emerged from a study of beta chain features in type 1 diabetes. Whole-study findings and limits: A moderate, significant TCRB CDR3 shortening appeared in type 1 diabetes across four CD4+ subsets. VDJ junctions in type 1 diabetes patients carried more deletions and fewer insertions.

The table lists this clone with a few counts. Its antigen is unknown. Naive, central memory, regulatory and stem cell-like memory cells within the CD4+ compartment were sorted using CD45RO/CCR7/CD25/CD127/CD95/CD27. Expressed TCRB transcripts were sequenced because the isolated RNA had all been reverse transcribed beforehand. Libraries were prepared by immunoSEQ multiplex PCR; TCRdb keeps only in-frame clonotypes and omits some of them. The data hold fewer than 450,000 clones, with 13% observed a single time. Per germline, CDR1 MNHEY and CDR2 SVGAGI. V lost 4 bases and J 3 bases, leaving 10 bases between the germline ends. CDR3 length equals 13 residues.

The chain employs TRBV6-5 and TRBJ2-7; possibly TRBD1 for D (5 bases). The TCR sequence derives from a woman between 18 and 29 years old with type 1 diabetes. Specimen: naive CD4+ T cells from blood. The CDR3 here is CASSSRVGYEQYF. For the CDR3, the DNA is TGTGCCAGCAGTTCCAGGGTGGGCTACGAGCAGTACTTC.